This T cell receptor (beta chain) was captured in a study of OX40 agonist ivuxolimab in advanced cancers. In the study overall: Patients were treated with intravenous ivuxolimab, dosed at 0.01 to 10 mg/kg and infused every 2 weeks. General study results and limits: Clones of CD4+ and CD8+ blood T cells grew by week 6 at doses of 0.1 to 3.0 mg/kg.

This CDR3 has 13 amino acids. CDR1 is SGHNT, CDR2 YYREEE, per germline (reference sequence). Between the trimmed V and J ends, which lost 1 base and 7 bases, there was a span of 11 bases. Autoimmune disease history or systemic immunosuppression disqualified patients. Cycle 7 day 1, cycle 4 day 1, and baseline were the timepoints at which blood was sampled. TCRdb keeps only in-frame clones here, not all; method: immunoSEQ multiplex PCR. The table includes around 60,000 clones, 82% detected once. In the case of this clone: Its antigen is not known.

The receptor's source is an adult with an advanced solid tumor such as melanoma, head and neck, liver or kidney cancer. V and J are TRBV5-4 and TRBJ2-5, with D maybe TRBD1 (5 bases). The material was CD4+ or CD8+ T cells sorted from blood, obtained in a trial of the OX40 agonist ivuxolimab. CDR3 coding DNA: TGTGCCAGCAGCTTGCAGACAGAGGCGACCCAGTACTTC. The encoded protein is CASSLQTEATQYF.